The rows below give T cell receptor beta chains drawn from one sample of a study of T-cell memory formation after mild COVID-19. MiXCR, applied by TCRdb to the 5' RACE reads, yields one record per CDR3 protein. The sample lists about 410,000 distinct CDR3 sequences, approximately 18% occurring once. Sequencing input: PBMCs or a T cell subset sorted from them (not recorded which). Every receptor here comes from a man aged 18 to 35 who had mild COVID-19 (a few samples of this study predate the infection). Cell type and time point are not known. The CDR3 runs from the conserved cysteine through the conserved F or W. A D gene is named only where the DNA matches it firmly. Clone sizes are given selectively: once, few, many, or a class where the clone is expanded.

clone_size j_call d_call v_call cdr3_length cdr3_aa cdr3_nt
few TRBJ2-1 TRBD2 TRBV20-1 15 CSARERGVSYNEQFF TGCAGTGCTAGAGAACGGGGGGTAAGCTACAATGAGCAGTTCTTC
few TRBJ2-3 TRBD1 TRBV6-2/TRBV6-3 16 CASSNDRDRGTDTQYF TGTGCCAGCAGTAACGACCGGGACAGGGGCACAGATACGCAGTATTTT
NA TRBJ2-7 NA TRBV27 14 CASSSTVISYEQYF TGTGCCAGCAGTTCGACAGTGATATCCTACGAGCAGTACTTC
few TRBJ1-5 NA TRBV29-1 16 CSVESLPPSYNQPQHF TGCAGCGTTGAATCGCTTCCGCCCTCTTACAATCAGCCCCAGCATTTT
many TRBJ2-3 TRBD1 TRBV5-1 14 CASSPRQGVDTQYF TGCGCCAGCAGCCCCCGACAGGGAGTCGATACGCAGTATTTT
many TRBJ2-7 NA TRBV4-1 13 CASSQAGLHEQYF TGCGCCAGCAGCCAAGCGGGGTTACACGAGCAGTACTTC
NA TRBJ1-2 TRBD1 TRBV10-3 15 CAISEGTGGGYGYTF TGTGCCATCAGTGAAGGGACAGGGGGCGGCTATGGCTACACCTTC
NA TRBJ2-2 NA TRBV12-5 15 CASAQGGSGTGELFF TGTGCTAGCGCCCAGGGGGGGTCCGGCACCGGGGAGCTGTTTTTT
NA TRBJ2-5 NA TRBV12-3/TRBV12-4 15 CASSSGGLYQETQYF TGTGCCAGCAGTTCCGGAGGCTTGTACCAAGAGACCCAGTACTTC
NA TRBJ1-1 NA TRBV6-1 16 CASSPLPGTMNTEAFF TGTGCCAGCAGTCCACTACCCGGCACCATGAACACTGAAGCTTTCTTT
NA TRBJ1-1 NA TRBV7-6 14 CASSLQWGQTEAFF TGTGCCAGCAGCCTACAGTGGGGGCAAACTGAAGCTTTCTTT
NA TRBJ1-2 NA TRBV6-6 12 CASILGGNGYTF NA
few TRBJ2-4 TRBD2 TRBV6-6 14 CASSYGGDRDIQYF TGTGCCAGCAGTTACGGGGGGGATAGGGACATTCAGTACTTC
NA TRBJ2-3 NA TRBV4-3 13 CASSQDGADTQYF TGCGCCAGCAGCCAAGATGGAGCAGATACGCAGTATTTT